This TCR beta chain was found in a study of cytomegalovirus exposure and HLA in healthy donors. Study summary: T cells numbering around 190 million yielded 100 million to 120 million unique TCR beta sequences in an earlier analysis. Points from the study as a whole: CMV antigen specificity of a few CMV-associated chains was confirmed in vitro. Cytomegalovirus status was reportedly diagnosed by the classifier with high sensitivity and specificity. A later analysis, which compared TCR beta chains of equal frequency, found the HLA-associated ones more clonally expanded.

Concerning this clone itself: No antigen is known for it.

With 60 Vbeta and 13 Jbeta primers, the PCR was carried out. TCRdb's copy holds only in-frame clones and misses some; the assay was immunoSEQ multiplex PCR. Altogether roughly 150,000 clones are present, roughly 80% being singletons, with the ten largest covering 10% to 12%. There are 14 residues in the CDR3. Germline CDR1 and CDR2: MNHEY and SMNVEV (reference sequence). V was trimmed by 3 bases and J by 0 bases, leaving 6 bases between them. This chain uses TRBV27 with TRBJ2-1; a possible D gene is TRBD1 (5 bases). The sequence came from a man between 18 and 35 years old in good health and CMV-seropositive. Sequencing input: PBMCs. CDR3 DNA: TGTGCCAGCAGTTTTGGGGCCTCCTACAATGAGCAGTTCTTC. It encodes CASSFGASYNEQFF.